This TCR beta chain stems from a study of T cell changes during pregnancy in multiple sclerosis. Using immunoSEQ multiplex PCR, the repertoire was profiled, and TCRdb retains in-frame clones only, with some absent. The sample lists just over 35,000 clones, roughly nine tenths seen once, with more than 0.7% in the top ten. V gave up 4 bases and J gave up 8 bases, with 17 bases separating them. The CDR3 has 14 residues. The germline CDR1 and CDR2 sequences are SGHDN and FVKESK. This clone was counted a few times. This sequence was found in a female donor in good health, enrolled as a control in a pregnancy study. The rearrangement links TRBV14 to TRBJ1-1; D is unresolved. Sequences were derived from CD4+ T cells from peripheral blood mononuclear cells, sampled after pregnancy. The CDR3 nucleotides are TGTGCCAGCAGCCCCTTAATAGGAGGTCTAGAAGCTTTCTTT. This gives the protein CASSPLIGGLEAFF. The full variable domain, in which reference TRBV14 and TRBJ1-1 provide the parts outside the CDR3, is EAGVTQFPSHSVIEKGQTVTLRCDPISGHDNLYWYRRVMGKEIKFLLHFVKESKQDESGMPNNRFLAERTGGTYSTLKVQPAELEDSGVYFCASSPLIGGLEAFFGQGTRLTVV.